The source of this TCR beta chain is a study of blood T cell repertoires in COVID-19. About the study: Sites in the United States, Italy and Spain provided acute and convalescent COVID-19 samples.

Per the original methods: Amplification of reference gene primers was used by the study to estimate nucleated cell counts. Clones were read by immunoSEQ multiplex PCR, and TCRdb kept only the in-frame ones, dropping some. That table furnishes V, J and clone size, whereas the DNA furnished D and trimming. The sample yields about 96,000 clones, 70% to 85% seen once. Germline CDR1 SGHNT, CDR2 YENEEA. After removal of 5 bases from V and 6 bases from J, the junction contained 10 bases not matched to a gene. This CDR3 is 15 amino acids long. Sequenced sample: peripheral blood. The receptor's source is an older woman with acute or convalescent COVID-19. The rearrangement joins TRBV11-3 to TRBJ1-2; 9 bases align to TRBD1. The CDR3, as DNA: TGTGCCAGCAGCCGGGACAGGGCTCGAAAAGATGGCTACACCTTC. Its protein is CASSRDRARKDGYTF.